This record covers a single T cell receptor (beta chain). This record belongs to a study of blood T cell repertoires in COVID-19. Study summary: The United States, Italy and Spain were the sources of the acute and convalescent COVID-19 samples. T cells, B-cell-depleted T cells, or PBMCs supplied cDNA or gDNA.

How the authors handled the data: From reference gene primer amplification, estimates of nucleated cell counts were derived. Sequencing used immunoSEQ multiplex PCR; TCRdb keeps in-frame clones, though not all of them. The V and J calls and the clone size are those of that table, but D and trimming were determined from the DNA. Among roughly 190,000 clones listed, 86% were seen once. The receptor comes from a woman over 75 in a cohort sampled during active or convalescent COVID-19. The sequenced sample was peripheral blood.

The CDR3 loop is CASSHRGGLSNQPQHF. CDR3 DNA sequence: TGTGCCAGCAGCCATAGGGGGGGTTTGAGCAATCAGCCCCAGCATTTT. The V gene is TRBV7-8, the J gene TRBJ1-5; tentative D call: TRBD1 (6 bases). The CDR3 spans 16 residues. Germline V CDR1 and CDR2: SGHVS, FQNEAQ. Deletions cut 5 bases from V and 1 base from J, with 15 bases between.